This T cell receptor (beta chain) was recorded in a study of blood T cell repertoires in COVID-19 (dated by TCRdb to 2018 to 2020). Some background on the complete study: Collaborator samples came from the United States, Italy and Spain and covered acute and convalescent phases of COVID-19. The material from the prospective study consisted of cDNA or gDNA derived from T cells, B-cell-depleted T cells, or PBMCs. Deeply sampled blood TCRbeta repertoires from subjects exposed to, actively infected with, or recovered from COVID-19 were included in the dataset. The repertoires were made available in a free public database intended to serve as a resource for research on the immune response to SARS-CoV-2. The samples were drawn from the first 160 participants of the ongoing ImmuneRACE study and from 1,254 subjects provided by 6 global collaborators. Sample metadata almost always included a de-identified subject ID, COVID-19 status, age in years and sex. Where available, HLA class I and class II types were obtained from metadata supplied by the sample provider rather than from assay-based typing. The research as a whole found: The amount of clinical and demographic metadata varied by source and participant and was provided uncurated.

TCRbeta CDR3 regions were amplified from genomic DNA by means of the immunoSEQ Assay, a bias-controlled multiplex PCR. The authors processed their data as follows. The number of nucleated cells in each sample was estimated from the amplification of reference gene primers within the assay. To quantify the absolute abundance of each unique TCRbeta CDR3 rearrangement, sequence reads were collapsed and filtered. For each sample, productive Simpson clonality was calculated as the square root of Simpson's diversity index across productive rearrangements. The source is immuneACCESS, and TCRdb retained only in-frame sequences with V and J called. Part of the clones is not carried over; for the studies checked, unresolved V genes explain less than half of this, and the remainder is unexplained. The V and J calls and clone size come from that table; D and trimming were worked out from the DNA. The sample table contains 220,000 or so clones; only one count was recorded for roughly 89% of them. The top ten clones comprise less than 7% of the sample.

Concerning this clone itself: Its antigen specificity is not known. The sample holds no much larger clone one base away, and base qualities are not on file.

In the prospective study, participants were roughly 18 to 95 years old, resided in 24 geographic areas of the United States, and were enrolled through a virtual design. To assign participants to cohorts, the prospective study relied on clinical history that participants themselves reported in a screening survey and a study questionnaire. Recovered participants in ImmuneRACE Cohort 3 were defined by two consecutive negative NP/OP PCR tests, clearance by a healthcare professional, or resolution of symptoms. Each participant in the prospective study had whole blood, serum and a nasopharyngeal or oropharyngeal swab collected by mobile phlebotomists. Over an approximately 2-month period, participants in the prospective study had the option of providing additional blood draws and questionnaires. Before DNA extraction, blood samples from the prospective study were shipped at room temperature or frozen.

The germline V and J ends show losses of 3 bases and 2 bases respectively, and no gene match explains 7 bases of the junction. For CDR1 and CDR2, the germline V gene lists MDHEN and SYDVKM. From its cysteine to its phenylalanine, the CDR3 spans 16 amino acids. Only CDR3 DNA is held: 48 bases, read in frame from base 1. Sequencing was done on a sample of PBMCs or T cells enriched from blood (not recorded which). This TCR came from a woman aged 40 to 50 who had recovered from COVID-19. The rearrangement joined TRBV28 to TRBJ2-1; 7 junctional bases match TRBD2. In nucleotide form, the sequence is TGTGCCAGCAGTTTCCCCAGCGGGATGGCCTACAATGAGCAGTTCTTC. The encoded protein is CASSFPSGMAYNEQFF.